This T cell receptor beta chain was sequenced during a study of blood T cell repertoires in COVID-19. Turning to the study itself: Acute and convalescent COVID-19 samples came from the United States, Italy and Spain. From T cells, B-cell-depleted T cells, or PBMCs came the material, which was cDNA or gDNA.

Using immunoSEQ multiplex PCR, the repertoire was profiled, and TCRdb retains in-frame clones only, with some absent. The repertoire holds 200,000 to 300,000 clones, with roughly 86% as singletons. Germline CDR1 is MGHDK and CDR2 is SYGVNS. Between the trimmed V and J ends, which lost 8 bases and 5 bases, there was a span of 13 bases. This CDR3 comprises 14 residues. This receptor was taken from a human donor in a cohort sampled during active COVID-19. The specimen was peripheral blood. This chain connects TRBV25-1 to TRBJ1-6, with a possible D match to TRBD1 (5 bases). CDR3 bases: TGTGCCAGCGCCCACCAGGGTGATAATTCACCCCTCCACTTT. The encoded protein is CASAHQGDNSPLHF.